The 6 T cell receptor beta chains in this list originate from one sample, sequenced in a study of control samples from healthy donors and cancer patients. The protocol was immunoSEQ multiplex PCR, while the TCRdb copy is restricted to in-frame clones and leaves out a portion. The sample includes more than 85,000 clones, roughly 90% of them seen just once. Source material: PBMCs. The receptors come from a woman aged 55-70 years with lung cancer.

This clone showed up just a few times. This chain joins TRBV19 and TRBJ2-7; D might be TRBD1 or TRBD2, each matching 5 bases. This CDR3 has 15 residues. CDR1 is LNHDA, CDR2 SQIVND, per germline (reference sequence). Trimming took off 3 bases at V and 2 bases at J, with 14 bases between the two ends. CDR3 sequence (DNA): TGTGCCAGTAGTATCATCGCGTCGGGGCCCTACGAGCAGTACTTC. Protein: CASSIIASGPYEQYF.

The chain recombines TRBV18 with TRBJ1-1; D not certain. V gave up 6 bases and J gave up 3 bases, with 8 bases separating them. From germline, CDR1 is KGHSH and CDR2 LQKENI. The CDR3 is 12 amino acids. The CDR3 is CASSPGYTEAFF. For the CDR3, the DNA is TGTGCCAGCTCGCCGGGGTACACTGAAGCTTTCTTT.

The chain joins TRBV4-1 to TRBJ2-1; D is ambiguous. Germline assignment: CDR1 MGHRA and CDR2 YSYEKL. Between the trimmed V and J ends, which lost 1 base and 7 bases, there was a span of 20 bases. The CDR3 runs 17 residues. CDR3 DNA sequence: TGCGCCAGCAGCCAAGTAAATAATCCCTACAAAGGGAATGAGCAGTTCTTC. This sequence encodes CASSQVNNPYKGNEQFF.

The genes are TRBV11-3 and TRBJ2-1, with D possibly matching TRBD2 (5 bases). V lost 1 base and J 4 bases, leaving 11 bases between the germline ends. Looked up from germline, CDR1 is SGHNT and CDR2 is YENEEA. The CDR3 has 15 amino acids. The CDR3 protein is CASSLVRAAYNEQFF. The DNA of the CDR3 is TGTGCCAGCAGCTTAGTCCGAGCGGCATACAATGAGCAGTTCTTC.

The chain carries TRBV12-3 or TRBV12-4 and TRBJ2-1; TRBD1 matches at 7 bases. This CDR3 region has 12 residues. The trim removed 6 bases at V and 15 bases at J, leaving 11 bases unmatched. In nucleotides, the CDR3 is TGTGCCAGCAGGCCACTAGGGGGCTTGGGGTTCTTC. Its protein is CASRPLGGLGFF.

The chain is built from TRBV7-3 and TRBJ2-1, with a tentative D call TRBD1 (6 bases). Per the germline V gene, CDR1 is SGHTA and CDR2 is FQGTGA. The CDR3 is 15 amino acids. The V gene lost 5 bases and the J gene lost 0 bases, with 11 bases spanning the gap. The CDR3 here is CASSPTGLSYNEQFF. The CDR3 region has the DNA TGTGCCAGCAGCCCCACAGGGCTCTCCTACAATGAGCAGTTCTTC.